This TCR beta chain is from a study of blood T cell repertoires in COVID-19 (dated by TCRdb to between 2020 and 2021). For context, the study as a whole: ImmuneRACE Cohort 3 recovered participants were defined by two consecutive negative NP/OP PCR tests, healthcare professional clearance, or symptom resolution. Collaborator samples came from the United States, Italy and Spain and covered acute and convalescent phases of COVID-19. The material from the prospective study consisted of cDNA or gDNA derived from T cells, B-cell-depleted T cells, or PBMCs. Deeply sampled blood TCRbeta repertoires from subjects exposed to, actively infected with, or recovered from COVID-19 were included in the dataset. The repertoires were released in a freely available public database meant as a resource for research on the immune response to SARS-CoV-2. Samples were obtained from the ongoing ImmuneRACE study (first 160 participants) and from 1,000 to 1,500 subjects provided by 6 global collaborators. The sample metadata nearly always contained a de-identified subject ID, COVID-19 status, age in years and sex. Where available, HLA class I and class II types were obtained from metadata supplied by the sample provider rather than from assay-based typing. The full study reports these points: How much clinical and demographic metadata was included differed by source and by participant, and the metadata was provided uncurated.

There are 13 amino acids in the CDR3, from cysteine to phenylalanine inclusive. The entry retains the CDR3 DNA only, 39 bases that are in frame from base 1. V is shortened by 2 bases, J by 2 bases, and the region joining them spans 7 bases. According to the germline V gene, CDR1 reads MDHEN and CDR2 reads SYDVKM. Enrolling through a virtual design, the prospective study's participants ranged in age from roughly 18 to 89 years and lived across about two dozen United States geographic areas. Cohort assignment in the prospective study relied on participant-reported clinical history from a screening survey and a study questionnaire. In the prospective study, whole blood, serum and a nasopharyngeal or oropharyngeal swab were collected from each participant by mobile phlebotomists. Participants in the prospective study had the option to provide additional blood draws and questionnaires over an approximately 2-month period. Before DNA extraction, prospective study blood samples were shipped either frozen or at room temperature.

On this clone itself: Its antigen is still unknown. It has no much larger one-base neighbor in the sample; base qualities were not kept. The same CDR3 also results from other DNA sequences found in this sample.

TCRbeta CDR3 regions were amplified from genomic DNA by means of the immunoSEQ Assay, a bias-controlled multiplex PCR. On the authors' methods: The number of nucleated cells in each sample was estimated from the amplification of reference gene primers within the assay. To quantify the absolute abundance of each unique TCRbeta CDR3 rearrangement, sequence reads were collapsed and filtered. For each sample, productive Simpson clonality was calculated as the square root of Simpson's diversity index across productive rearrangements. Sourced from immuneACCESS, this table was stored by TCRdb with only in-frame sequences that have V and J called. A share of the clones is absent; for the studies checked, an unresolved V gene accounts for under half, and the remainder has no known explanation. V and J calls and clone size are those listed in that table; D and trimming were worked out from the DNA. This sample holds 250,000 to 350,000 clones; around 90% were observed only once. The ten most abundant clones make up 2% to 2.5% of the sample.

This receptor was taken from a woman in her sixties in a cohort exposed to, infected with or recovered from COVID-19 (not recorded which). The sequence links TRBV28 to TRBJ2-7; TRBD1 is a possible D gene, resting on 5 matching bases. Sequencing input: PBMCs or T cells enriched from blood (not recorded which). The CDR3 sequence is CASSLRGPYEQYF. The DNA sequence is as follows: TGTGCCAGCAGTTTAAGGGGCCCCTACGAGCAGTACTTC.